This T cell receptor beta chain was captured in a study of T-cell memory formation after mild COVID-19. Background on the study: The two donors had largely donor-specific TCR clusters. Points from the study as a whole: The pre-infection memory compartment contained some responding clones, suggesting cross-reactive memory joined. Proof of SARS-CoV-2 specificity was absent for the second-wave clones that crested on day 37.

TCRdb redid the calling of the 5' RACE reads with MiXCR, one entry per CDR3 protein. The table shows 470,000 or so distinct CDR3 sequences, with about 23% occurring only once. This CDR3 region has 16 residues. V was cut by 4 bases and J by 4 bases, with 18 bases left in between. Germline CDR1 and CDR2: LGHDT and YNNKEL (reference sequence). As regards this clonotype: Its specificity is unknown.

The receptor's source is an adult woman who had mild COVID-19 (a few samples of this study predate the infection). Cell type and time point are not known. Sequencing was performed on PBMCs or a T cell subset sorted from them (not recorded which). V is TRBV3-1 and J is TRBJ2-3, with a tentative D call TRBD2 (6 bases). In nucleotides, the CDR3 is TGTGCCAGCAGCCGGACGGGACGGTCGGGGGCAGATACGCAGTATTTT. It yields the protein CASSRTGRSGADTQYF.